This TCR beta chain was sequenced for a study of early T cells in non-severe SARS-CoV-2 infection. About the study: Sequenced bulk RNA came from whole blood that was unsorted, and chains were unpaired. Whole-study findings and limits: The matching step, a VDJdb search, favored anti-spike CD8 responses and missed private and CD4 specificities.

The V gene's germline CDR1 is SGHDN and CDR2 FVKESK. The CDR3 covers 16 residues. Between the trimmed V and J ends, which lost 1 base and 5 bases, there was a span of 14 bases. Tagging with unique molecular identifiers was applied to individual cDNA molecules. TCRdb reanalysed the 5' RACE reads using MiXCR and keeps one entry per CDR3 protein. The repertoire holds around 35,000 distinct CDR3 sequences, with around 6.5% as singletons. This clonotype was picked up a small number of times. Its antigen is not known. V is TRBV14 and J is TRBJ1-4, with D possibly TRBD1 on 5 matching bases. The source material was whole blood. The receptor comes from an adult who was a healthcare worker with PCR-confirmed SARS-CoV-2 infection or an uninfected control (not recorded which). DNA of the CDR3: TGTGCCAGCAGCCAAGGAGGGGCAGAGTTGAATGAAAAACTGTTTTTT. As protein: CASSQGGAELNEKLFF.